This TCR beta chain comes out of a study of T cells after yellow fever vaccination. Study outcomes and limitations: Contamination of FACS-sorted repertoires by abundant clonotypes from the bulk population could occur. Reappearing after the booster were most of the clones from primary vaccination (96% CD4, 88% CD8).

With V trimmed by 4 bases and J by 4 bases, 5 bases remained unmatched. CDR3 length equals 15 residues. CDR1 and CDR2 from the germline V gene are LGHNA and YSLEER. TCRdb used MiXCR to reprocess the 5' RACE reads, holding one entry per CDR3 protein. The table includes about 330,000 distinct CDR3 sequences, roughly 7% detected once. This clonotype was seen repeatedly, ten times or more. As yet, its antigen is unknown. The sequenced sample was PBMCs, obtained more than 40 days after the first yellow fever vaccination. This clonotype originated in a man aged 18-30 years who received the YFV17D yellow fever vaccine. This chain uses TRBV4-3 with TRBJ2-2; TRBD2 matches at 8 bases. The CDR3 sequence is CASSPGGPGTGELFF. The DNA of the CDR3 is TGCGCCAGCAGCCCGGGGGGGCCGGGCACCGGGGAGCTGTTTTTT.